The 13 T cell receptor beta chains presented below share a single source sample, sequenced in a study of blood T cells in healthy people across ages. A second PCR of 7 to 11 cycles used a sample-barcoded 5' primer and a J-beta primer mix. TCRdb itself ran the 5' RACE reads through MiXCR, one entry per CDR3 protein. Of fewer than 900,000 distinct CDR3 sequences listed, approximately 39% are singletons. Sequencing used blood. These receptors came from a woman aged 55-69 years in good health.

This clonotype was found a few times. In DNA, the CDR3 is TGTGCCAGCAGCTTCGGGGGGAAAGGGCTTAATTCACCCCTCCACTTT. Amino acid sequence: CASSFGGKGLNSPLHF. This rearrangement joins TRBV13 to TRBJ1-6; D possibly corresponds to TRBD1 (5 bases). The germline gives CDR1 PRHDT, CDR2 FYEKMQ (reference sequence). The CDR3 runs 16 residues. V was shortened by 3 bases and J by 6 bases, with 15 bases between the two germline ends. Complete variable domain (other parts from reference TRBV13 and TRBJ1-6): AAGVIQSPRHLIKEKRETATLKCYPIPRHDTVYWYQQGPGQDPQFLISFYEKMQSDKGSIPDRFSAQQFSDYHSELNMSSLELGDSALYFCASSFGGKGLNSPLHFGNGTRLTVT.

The rearrangement links TRBV27 to TRBJ1-4; possibly TRBD1 for D (5 bases). Trimming removed 6 bases from V and 0 bases from J, with 14 bases in between. CDR1 is MNHEY, CDR2 SMNVEV, per germline (reference sequence). The CDR3 runs to 16 residues. The CDR3 is CASSKLGTATNEKLFF. CDR3 nucleotide sequence: TGTGCCAGCAGCAAGCTAGGGACGGCAACTAATGAAAAACTGTTTTTT.

J is TRBJ1-2 and V is TRBV7-8, with D maybe TRBD1 (5 bases). The V gene lost 1 base and the J gene lost 3 bases, with 9 bases spanning the gap. Germline CDR1 reads SGHVS; CDR2 reads FQNEAQ. This CDR3 comprises 14 residues. In DNA, the CDR3 is TGTGCCAGCAGCTTAGGGCTCAGGGACTATGGCTACACCTTC. Amino acid sequence: CASSLGLRDYGYTF.

In its sample, this clonotype was seen a few times. The chain recombines TRBV7-2 with TRBJ2-5, with D tentatively TRBD2 (5 bases). Judging by the DNA end, TRBJ2-7 fits better; the J call may be wrong. CDR3 length: 14 residues. Germline assignment: CDR1 SGHTA and CDR2 FQGNSA. For the CDR3, the DNA is TGTGCCAGCAGCCCCCGGAGGTCCGGATACGAGCAGTACTTC. Its protein product is CASSPRRSGYEQYF.

Comment on this clonotype: This clone may be a read error of a much larger clone one base away. V gene TRBV28 combines with J gene TRBJ1-4; D unclear. Germline V CDR1 and CDR2: MDHEN, SYDVKM. CDR3 size: 16 residues. The CDR3 sequence: CVSSTTSKDAREKLFF. CDR3 nucleotide sequence: TGTGTCAGCAGTACAACGTCGAAAGACGCACGTGAAAAACTGTTTTTT.

The chain couples TRBV7-2 to TRBJ1-1; the match to TRBD1 covers 7 bases. The germline V gene encodes CDR1 SGHTA and CDR2 FQGNSA. There are 16 residues in the CDR3. With V trimmed by 1 base and J by 6 bases, 11 bases remained unmatched. CDR3 nucleotides: TGTGCCAGCAGCTTAGAGGGACAGAAACCTAACGCTGAAGCTTTCTTT. Translation: CASSLEGQKPNAEAFF. Full variable domain (rest looked up from reference TRBV7-2 and TRBJ1-1): GAGVSQSPSNKVTEKGKDVELRCDPISGHTALYWYRQSLGQGLEFLIYFQGNSAPDKSGLPSDRFSAERTGGSVSTLTIQRTQQEDSAVYLCASSLEGQKPNAEAFFGQGTRLTVV.

The rearrangement links TRBV12-3 or TRBV12-4 to TRBJ2-5; D is uncertain. Trimming shortened V by 1 base and J by 5 bases, and 8 bases separated the two germline ends. The CDR3 is made up of 13 amino acids. The CDR3 region is CASSLGSAETQYF. As DNA, the CDR3 is TGTGCCAGCAGTTTAGGTAGTGCGGAGACCCAGTACTTC.

This clonotype was observed a few times. This chain uses TRBV5-6 with TRBJ2-3, with 9 positions matching TRBD2. Germline V gives CDR1 SGHDT, CDR2 YYEEEE. CDR3 length equals 15 residues. V dropped 3 bases and J dropped 0; count of bases not matched to a gene: 2. DNA of the CDR3: TGTGCCAGCAGCTCTAGCGGGAAAAGCACAGATACGCAGTATTTT. Protein product: CASSSSGKSTDTQYF.

This clonotype was recorded a few times. The DNA of the CDR3 is TGTGCCAGCAGTTTTCTTACTGAAGCTTTCTTT. The encoded protein is CASSFLTEAFF. The chain uses TRBV12-3 or TRBV12-4 and TRBJ1-1; D gene ambiguous. This CDR3 is built from 11 residues. V lost 3 bases to trimming and J lost 5 bases, with 4 bases between them.

This clonotype was picked up a small number of times. The chain couples TRBV4-3 to TRBJ1-1, with D possibly TRBD1 on 5 matching bases. Trimming shortened V by 4 bases and J by 1 base, and 13 bases separated the two germline ends. Germline-derived CDR1 and CDR2 are LGHNA and YSLEER. This CDR3 is 15 amino acids long. The CDR3 sequence is CASSPGGRSNTEAFF. CDR3 in DNA: TGCGCCAGCAGCCCGGGGGGAAGATCGAACACTGAAGCTTTCTTT.

The chain has TRBV12-3 or TRBV12-4 and TRBJ1-1; D unresolved. The CDR3 consists of 13 residues. The ends were cut back, 5 bases at V and 1 base at J, with 8 bases in the middle. In nucleotides, the CDR3 is TGTGCCAGCAGTATTCATCAGAACACTGAAGCTTTCTTT. Translation gives CASSIHQNTEAFF.

The chain has TRBV3-1 and TRBJ1-2; D possibly corresponds to TRBD1 (5 bases). In germline, CDR1 is LGHDT, CDR2 YNNKEL (reference sequence). The CDR3 spans 15 residues. V shed 4 bases and J shed 4 bases, with 16 bases lying between them. The CDR3 DNA follows: TGTGCCAGCAGCCCCATCGTAACAGGATCCTATGGCTACACCTTC. Translated, it gives CASSPIVTGSYGYTF.

This chain uses TRBV20-1 with TRBJ2-2, with a weak D call TRBD2 (6 bases). Germline-derived CDR1 and CDR2 are DFQATT and SNEGSKA (reference sequence). The CDR3 loop spans 17 amino acids. V gave up 1 base and J gave up 0 bases, with 15 bases separating them. The CDR3 DNA follows: TGCAGTGCTAGAGTAGCGGTCCGAGCCTCGAACACCGGGGAGCTGTTTTTT. Residues: CSARVAVRASNTGELFF.